This passage covers 23 T cell receptor beta chains from one sample sequenced in a study of blood T cell repertoires in COVID-19. Assay: immunoSEQ multiplex PCR; the TCRdb copy retains only in-frame clones and omits some. Of 200,000 to 250,000 clones listed, 80% to 90% are singletons. Sequenced material: peripheral blood. Receptors originate from a man aged 40-49 years with acute or convalescent COVID-19.

The chain links TRBV20-1 to TRBJ2-3; no reliable D call. Germline CDR1 DFQATT, CDR2 SNEGSKA (reference sequence). V was trimmed by 3 bases and J by 0 bases, leaving 7 bases between them. There are 13 residues in the CDR3. The CDR3 protein is CSASPVSTDTQYF. The CDR3 DNA reads as TGCAGTGCTAGTCCGGTTAGCACAGATACGCAGTATTTT.

V gene TRBV6-2 or TRBV6-3 combines with J gene TRBJ2-7, with D maybe TRBD2 (6 bases). Trimming removed 0 bases from V and 10 bases from J, with 10 bases in between. In germline, CDR1 is MNHEY, CDR2 SVGEGT. The CDR3 is made up of 12 amino acids. CDR3 sequence (DNA): TGTGCCAGCAGTTACTCGACGGGGGAACAGTACTTC. Translated, it gives CASSYSTGEQYF.

V usage is TRBV12-5 and J usage is TRBJ1-3; a weak D match, TRBD1 (5 bases). The CDR3 sequence is 13 residues long. Germline loops: CDR1 LGHNT, CDR2 FRNRAP. Trimming removed 4 bases at V and 5 bases at J, with 9 bases between. CDR3 loop: CASGSGARNTIYF. The CDR3 bases are TGTGCTAGTGGTTCTGGGGCGAGAAACACCATATATTTT.

This chain connects TRBV3-1 (or the pseudogene TRBV3-2) to TRBJ1-5; no clear D gene. Germline V lookup: CDR1 LGHDT, CDR2 YNNKEL (reference sequence). Trimming shortened V by 3 bases and J by 4 bases, and 4 bases separated the two germline ends. CDR3 size: 12 residues. The CDR3 is CASSQLNQPQHF. The CDR3 DNA reads as TGTGCCAGCAGCCAGCTAAATCAGCCCCAGCATTTT.

The chain couples TRBV7-9 to TRBJ2-7; D is ambiguous. The germline V gene has CDR1 SEHNR and CDR2 FQNEAQ (reference sequence). This CDR3 spans 14 amino acids. V lost 2 bases and J lost 5, with 13 bases in between. In DNA form, the CDR3 reads TGTGCCAGCAGCTTACCGGCCGACACCCACGAGCAGTACTTC. It is translated as CASSLPADTHEQYF.

The gene calls are TRBV27 and TRBJ1-2, with D possibly TRBD1 on 6 matching bases. The CDR3 covers 16 residues. V was trimmed by 6 bases and J by 1 base, leaving 18 bases between them. The germline gives CDR1 MNHEY, CDR2 SMNVEV (reference sequence). The CDR3 here is CASSSQGQLFNYGYTF. The CDR3 DNA sequence: TGTGCCAGCAGCTCTCAAGGACAGCTTTTTAACTATGGCTACACCTTC.

This clone appeared a single time. The CDR3 loop reads CASSGGLAGASAYEQYF. The CDR3 coding sequence is TGTGCCAGCAGTGGGGGACTAGCGGGGGCCTCGGCCTACGAGCAGTACTTC. The V and J genes are TRBV2 and TRBJ2-7; 14 bases are shared with TRBD2. This CDR3 has 17 residues. The germline CDR1 and CDR2 sequences are SNHLY and FYNNEI. V shed 4 bases, J shed 2 bases, and the junction held 7 bases outside the gene matches. The whole variable domain, filled in from reference TRBV2 and TRBJ2-7, reads EPEVTQTPSHQVTQMGQEVILRCVPISNHLYFYWYRQILGQKVEFLVSFYNNEISEKSEIFDDQFSVERPDGSNFTLKIRSTKLEDSAMYFCASSGGLAGASAYEQYFGPGTRLTVT.

V is TRBV11-2 and J is TRBJ2-2, with D possibly TRBD1 on 5 matching bases. Germline loops: CDR1 SGHAT, CDR2 FQNNGV. V was shortened by 2 bases and J by 10 bases, with 8 bases between the two germline ends. The CDR3 sequence is 12 residues long. DNA of the CDR3: TGTGCCAGCAGCTTAACAGGACCGGAGCTGTTTTTT. Amino acids: CASSLTGPELFF.

The rearrangement joins TRBV9 to TRBJ2-3, with D perhaps TRBD1 (6 bases). This CDR3 has 12 residues. V was shortened by 3 bases and J by 14 bases, with 16 bases between the two germline ends. Looked up from germline, CDR1 is SGDLS and CDR2 is YYNGEE. CDR3 nucleotides: TGTGCCAGCAGCGAGGAGCCGGGACAAGCGTATTTT. Translation: CASSEEPGQAYF.

V usage is TRBV5-5 and J usage is TRBJ2-5; TRBD1 aligns across 8 bases. CDR1 is SGHKS and CDR2 is YYEKEE in the germline V gene (reference sequence). Trimming removed 5 bases from V and 2 bases from J; junction bases left unmatched: 8. The CDR3 sequence is 15 residues long. Here the CDR3 DNA reads TGTGCCAGCAGGCGGGCAGGGGGCGAACAAGAGACCCAGTACTTC. Its translation is CASRRAGGEQETQYF.

The chain uses TRBV5-1 and TRBJ1-5; 9 positions match TRBD1. V lost 0 bases to trimming and J lost 1 base; unmatched junction nucleotides: 2. The CDR3 consists of 16 residues. The germline gives CDR1 SGHRS, CDR2 YFSETQ. The chain's CDR3 is CASSLGGTGSNQPQHF. The CDR3 nucleotides read TGCGCCAGCAGCTTGGGGGGGACAGGGAGCAATCAGCCCCAGCATTTT.

V gene TRBV5-4 combines with J gene TRBJ2-3; 11 positions match TRBD2. The CDR3 is made up of 15 amino acids. Trimming cost V 10 bases and J 6 bases; bases outside gene matches: 13. Germline CDR1 SGHNT, CDR2 YYREEE (reference sequence). The CDR3 is CACTASGGSLDTQYF. The CDR3 DNA is TGTGCCTGCACGGCTAGCGGGGGGTCGCTGGATACGCAGTATTTT.

This chain connects TRBV4-1 to TRBJ1-4; tentatively, D is TRBD1 (6 bases). The CDR3 is 15 amino acids. In germline, CDR1 is MGHRA, CDR2 YSYEKL. With 0 bases removed from V and 5 bases from J, the gap between germline ends came to 10 bases. The CDR3 region has the DNA TGCGCCAGCAGCCAAGACGGGGGGCAAAATGAAAAACTGTTTTTT. This gives the protein CASSQDGGQNEKLFF.

The chain joins TRBV5-1 to TRBJ1-2; possible D gene TRBD1, 5 bases. The V gene's germline CDR1 is SGHRS and CDR2 YFSETQ. Trimming stripped 4 bases from V and 4 bases from J, with 14 bases between. The CDR3 has 14 residues. The CDR3 spells CASSPRATGYGYTF. For the CDR3, the DNA is TGCGCCAGCAGCCCCAGGGCCACGGGCTATGGCTACACCTTC.

The V gene is TRBV14, the J gene TRBJ2-5, with 8 bases aligning to TRBD1. V lost 6 bases and J lost 6; bases outside the gene matches: 12. This CDR3 is 15 amino acids long. Germline V gene lookup returns CDR1 SGHDN and CDR2 FVKESK. Here the CDR3 DNA reads TGTGCCAGCAGTCAAACCAATTCAGGGGGCAAGACCCAGTACTTC. Protein: CASSQTNSGGKTQYF.

The V gene is TRBV7-6, the J gene TRBJ1-3, with TRBD1 as a possible D gene (6 bases). Per the germline V gene, CDR1 is SGHVS and CDR2 is FNYEAQ. The V and J ends lost 5 bases and 2 bases respectively, with 16 bases between them. This CDR3 comprises 16 residues. For the CDR3, the DNA is TGTGCCAGCAGCACAACCGGGACATTGGCTGGAAACACCATATATTTT. Translation gives CASSTTGTLAGNTIYF.

The chain combines TRBV19 with TRBJ1-5; 7 nucleotides line up with TRBD1. The CDR3 is 14 residues long. The V segment lost 5 bases and the J segment 7 bases; nucleotides outside the gene matches: 8. In germline, CDR1 is LNHDA, CDR2 SQIVND (reference sequence). In DNA form, the CDR3 reads TGTGCCAGTAGTGTTGGACAGGCCTACCAGCCCCAGCATTTT. Translation gives CASSVGQAYQPQHF.

This clone has just one count. V usage is TRBV9 and J usage is TRBJ1-6; TRBD1 might be the D (6 bases). CDR3 length equals 15 residues. Per germline, CDR1 SGDLS and CDR2 YYNGEE. The V end was cut by 0 bases, the J end by 10 bases, with 14 bases between. The DNA for the CDR3 is TGTGCCAGCAGCGTAGCGGGCAGGGGAAGCTCACCCCTCCACTTT. It specifies CASSVAGRGSSPLHF.

This sequence joins TRBV6-2 or TRBV6-3 and TRBJ2-7, with D possibly being TRBD2 (5 bases). Trimming removed 2 bases at V and 4 bases at J, with 6 bases between. This CDR3 has 12 residues. In germline, CDR1 is MNHEY, CDR2 SVGEGT. This chain's CDR3 is CASSYGLYEQYF. Written as DNA, the CDR3 is TGTGCCAGCAGTTACGGACTGTACGAGCAGTACTTC.

The chain carries TRBV9 and TRBJ2-1; weak D call: TRBD1 (5 bases). CDR1 and CDR2 (germline): SGDLS, YYNGEE. The CDR3 totals 17 residues. With 0 bases removed from V and 0 bases from J, the gap between germline ends came to 13 bases. This CDR3 reads CASSVALRQSSYNEQFF. Written as DNA, the CDR3 is TGTGCCAGCAGCGTAGCTTTGAGACAGAGCTCCTACAATGAGCAGTTCTTC.

The rearrangement joins TRBV29-1 to TRBJ2-2, with 8 bases identical to TRBD1. The CDR3 spans 14 residues. V was pared by 6 bases and J by 4 bases, with 7 bases of the junction left unmatched. From germline, CDR1 is SQVTM and CDR2 ANQGSEA. This chain's CDR3 is CSVRGTGGTGELFF. For the CDR3, the DNA is TGCAGCGTAAGGGGAACAGGGGGCACCGGGGAGCTGTTTTTT.

The chain uses TRBV6-2 or TRBV6-3 and TRBJ2-7; D is possibly TRBD2 (6 bases). Trimming cost V 0 bases and J 2 bases, with 11 bases left between them. The CDR3 spans 15 residues. From germline, CDR1 is MNHEY and CDR2 SVGEGT. The CDR3 DNA follows: TGTGCCAGCAGTTACTCTGGGGGGAAGACCTACGAGCAGTACTTC. Encoded protein: CASSYSGGKTYEQYF.

The chain carries TRBV30 and TRBJ2-7; D gene unclear. CDR1 and CDR2 from the germline V gene are GTSNPN and SVGIG (reference sequence). The CDR3 runs 12 residues. V dropped 3 bases and J dropped 2 bases, with 8 bases sitting between them. CDR3 nucleotides: TGTGCCTGGAGCCAGGCTGCCTACGAGCAGTACTTC. Amino acid sequence: CAWSQAAYEQYF.